The following is a TCR beta chain sequence with its context. Per the original data handling: Estimation of nucleated cell counts relied on the amplification of reference gene primers. Clones were read by immunoSEQ multiplex PCR, and TCRdb kept only the in-frame ones, dropping some. V and J calls plus clone size are reproduced from that table; the DNA served to infer D and trimming. The sample carries about 270,000 clones, around four fifths recorded once. This CDR3 region has 14 residues. The germline CDR1 and CDR2 sequences are ENHRY and SYGVKD. The trim removed 10 bases at V and 1 base at J, leaving 7 bases unmatched. The sample belongs to a study of blood T cell repertoires in COVID-19. In the study overall: Material from acute and convalescent COVID-19 was sourced from the United States, Italy and Spain. T cells, B-cell-depleted T cells, or PBMCs supplied cDNA or gDNA.

The V and J genes are TRBV10-3 and TRBJ1-1; TRBD1 matches at 9 bases. The sample taken for sequencing was peripheral blood. The sequence was obtained from a woman between 50 and 59 years old with active or convalescent COVID-19. CDR3 amino acids: CATERDRANTEAFF. CDR3 bases: TGTGCCACAGAACGGGACAGGGCGAACACTGAAGCTTTCTTT.